This is a list of T cell receptor beta chains from one sample in a study of blood T cell repertoires in COVID-19. This table comes from immunoSEQ multiplex PCR, and its TCRdb copy is limited to in-frame clones, with some not included. The repertoire includes 200,000 to 250,000 clones, approximately 84% of them detected once, and roughly 4.1% sits in the top ten. The specimen was peripheral blood. The receptors here all came from a man in his forties or fifties with acute or convalescent COVID-19. Both conserved end residues are part of each CDR3. Each record gives: J gene, D gene, V gene, clone size, CDR3 DNA, CDR3 protein. The D gene is left open where the match is weak. Clone size, where shown, is once, few, many, or a class for clones that have expanded.

>TRBJ1-6|-|TRBV18|-
TGTGCCAGCTCGCAGGAGGTTGGGTCACCCCTCCACTTT
CASSQEVGSPLHF
>TRBJ1-6|-|TRBV27|-
TGTGCCAGCAGTTTCGGGGGGGGAACCTATAATTCACCCCTCCACTTT
CASSFGGGTYNSPLHF
>TRBJ1-1|-|TRBV18|-
TGTGCCAGCTCACTACAGGCAACTGAAGCTTTCTTT
CASSLQATEAFF
>TRBJ1-4|TRBD1|TRBV19|-
TGTGCCAGTAGTGGCAGGACAGGAGTTAATGAAAAACTGTTTTTT
CASSGRTGVNEKLFF
>TRBJ2-5|TRBD2|TRBV5-4|-
TGTGCCAGCAGCCGACCGACTAGCGGGGGCCAAGAGACCCAGTACTTC
CASSRPTSGGQETQYF
>TRBJ2-7|TRBD1|TRBV5-1|-
TGCGCCAGCAGCTGGACAGGGGGCAACGAGCAGTACTTC
CASSWTGGNEQYF
>TRBJ1-3|TRBD1|TRBV6-5|once
TGTGCCAGCAGTCCCACAGGGGGCACTGGAAACACCATATATTTT
CASSPTGGTGNTIYF
>TRBJ1-5|TRBD1|TRBV6-6|-
TGTGCCAGCAGTCAGCGGACAGGGGGGACACCCCAGCATTTT
CASSQRTGGTPQHF
>TRBJ1-2|TRBD1|TRBV5-1|once
TGCGCCAGCAGCTACGGACAGGACCCCTACACCTTC
CASSYGQDPYTF
>TRBJ1-5|TRBD1|TRBV7-8|-
TGTGCCAGCAGCCGTACTCCGACAGGGAAGAGTCAGCCCCAGCATTTT
CASSRTPTGKSQPQHF
>TRBJ2-3|-|TRBV7-9|-
TGTGCCAGCAGCTTAACGACTACCACAGATACGCAGTATTTT
CASSLTTTTDTQYF
>TRBJ2-1|TRBD1|TRBV5-1|-
TGCGCCAGCAGCTTGGATTCACAGGGGGCAGGTGAGCAGTTCTTC
CASSLDSQGAGEQFF
>TRBJ2-1|TRBD2|TRBV3-1/TRBV3-2|few
TGTGCCAGCAGCCAAGGACTAGCGGGGGGTTTTGAGCAGTTCTTC
CASSQGLAGGFEQFF
>TRBJ1-2|TRBD1|TRBV19|-
TGTGCCAGTAGGCCCCGGGACAGCACTTCTAACTATGGCTACACCTTC
CASRPRDSTSNYGYTF
>TRBJ2-7|-|TRBV7-8|-
TGTGCCAGCAGCGAGGCAGGAGGATTTTACGAGCAGTACTTC
CASSEAGGFYEQYF
>TRBJ1-1|TRBD1|TRBV5-6|-
TGTGCCAGCAGCTCCCGGACAGGGGTCGGTACTGAAGCTTTCTTT
CASSSRTGVGTEAFF
>TRBJ1-1|-|TRBV10-1|-
TGCGCCAGCAGTGATGGCCAGAACACTGAAGCTTTCTTT
CASSDGQNTEAFF
>TRBJ1-6|-|TRBV6-6|-
TGTGCCAGCAGCTCGGGGAGTAATAATTCACCCCTCCACTTT
CASSSGSNNSPLHF
>TRBJ1-2|-|TRBV27|-
TGTGCCAGCAGTTTGAAGGGGGAAGGCTATGGCTACACCTTC
CASSLKGEGYGYTF
>TRBJ1-2|-|TRBV18|-
TGTGCCAGCTCTTTGGGACAAGGCAACTATGGCTACACCTTC
CASSLGQGNYGYTF
>TRBJ1-5|TRBD1|TRBV20-1|-
TGCAGTGCTAGTGGGGGACAGGGGGTAGGTCAGCCCCAGCATTTT
CSASGGQGVGQPQHF
>TRBJ1-1|-|TRBV12-3/TRBV12-4|-
TGTGCCAGCAGCCCACAGGGTTGGACTGAAGCTTTCTTT
CASSPQGWTEAFF
>TRBJ1-5|-|TRBV19|-
TGTGCCAGTAGTCGGCCCAGCTCGGGAAGCAATCAGCCCCAGCATTTT
CASSRPSSGSNQPQHF
>TRBJ1-1|-|TRBV2|-
TGTGCCAGCAGTAAAACAGGGCCTGAAGCTTTCTTT
CASSKTGPEAFF
>TRBJ2-7|TRBD1|TRBV7-8|-
TGTGCCAGCAGACAACAGGGGATCCCTACCTACGAGCAGTACTTC
CASRQQGIPTYEQYF
>TRBJ2-4|TRBD1|TRBV11-2|once
TGTGCCAGCAGCTTAAGGCAGGGACAGACAAACATTCAGTACTTC
CASSLRQGQTNIQYF
>TRBJ1-2|TRBD1|TRBV3-1/TRBV3-2|-
TGTGCCAGCAGCCAAGATCTCCAGGGGGCGCTCAACTATGGCTACACCTTC
CASSQDLQGALNYGYTF
>TRBJ1-1|-|TRBV27|-
TGTGCCAGCAGTTTATCGGGAGGGACTGAAGCTTTCTTT
CASSLSGGTEAFF
>TRBJ1-5|TRBD1|TRBV6-1|-
TGTGCCAGCAGTGAACAGCGACAGGGGGCGGGTCAGCCCCAGCATTTT
CASSEQRQGAGQPQHF